The 27 T cell receptor beta chains below come from one sample, sequenced in a study of blood T cell repertoires in COVID-19. The method was immunoSEQ multiplex PCR; TCRdb's version includes in-frame clones alone and lacks a portion of them. The sample consists of approximately 90,000 clones, 81% of them appearing once. Sample: peripheral blood. These receptors all stem from an elderly man with active or convalescent COVID-19.

V is TRBV5-6 and J is TRBJ1-4; D is uncertain. Trimming cost V 6 bases and J 8 bases, with 14 bases left between them. Per the germline V gene, CDR1 is SGHDT and CDR2 is YYEEEE. The CDR3 consists of 13 residues. CDR3 nucleotides: TGTGCCAGCACCCTCGGCCACGGGGAAAAACTGTTTTTT. It encodes CASTLGHGEKLFF.

The gene calls are TRBV6-4 and TRBJ2-2, with D maybe TRBD1 (6 bases). Trimming shortened V by 2 bases and J by 5 bases, and 12 bases separated the two germline ends. From germline, CDR1 is MRHNA and CDR2 SNTAGT. CDR3 length: 15 residues. The CDR3 coding sequence is TGTGCCAGCAGTGACGGTGACAGGACGACCGGGGAGCTGTTTTTT. It is translated as CASSDGDRTTGELFF.

V and J are TRBV7-8 and TRBJ2-5; TRBD2 agrees at 10 bases. CDR1 is SGHVS and CDR2 is FQNEAQ in the germline V gene. This CDR3 has 19 amino acids. With 1 base clipped from V and 1 base from J, the junction kept 12 bases outside the gene matches. The DNA of the CDR3 is TGTGCCAGCAGCTTAGTTTTACGGTGGGCTAGCGGGGGCCAAGAGACCCAGTACTTC. Its translation: CASSLVLRWASGGQETQYF.

This chain joins TRBV19 and TRBJ2-3; TRBD1 matches at 7 bases. The CDR3 is 14 residues long. Germline V gene lookup returns CDR1 LNHDA and CDR2 SQIVND (reference sequence). J was trimmed by 3 bases and V by 7 bases; bases with no gene match: 7. CDR3 region: CASTIQGLTDTQYF. In DNA, the CDR3 is TGTGCCAGTACCATACAGGGGTTGACAGATACGCAGTATTTT.

The chain recombines TRBV12-3 or TRBV12-4 with TRBJ2-5; a weak D match, TRBD2 (6 bases). V was clipped by 9 bases and J by 7 bases, with 18 bases between them. This CDR3 is 13 amino acids long. For the CDR3, the DNA is TGTGCCAGTGTCCGGGGCTGGGGAGGGACCCAGTACTTC. This encodes CASVRGWGGTQYF.

In its sample, this clone was seen once. V gene TRBV19 combines with J gene TRBJ1-1; tentative D call: TRBD1 (6 bases). Germline V gene data show CDR1 as LNHDA and CDR2 as SQIVND (reference sequence). This CDR3 contains 14 residues. V was pared by 4 bases and J by 0 bases, with 9 bases between. The CDR3 coding sequence is TGTGCCAGTAGTAGACAGGTCATGAACACTGAAGCTTTCTTT. This sequence encodes CASSRQVMNTEAFF.

The chain is built from TRBV25-1 and TRBJ1-2; 8 bases fit TRBD1. The CDR3 totals 12 residues. V shed 5 bases and J 7 bases; nucleotides not matched to a gene: 3. Germline CDR1 and CDR2: MGHDK and SYGVNS. The CDR3: CASSQGAGGYTF. The DNA for the CDR3 is TGTGCCAGCAGTCAGGGGGCTGGTGGCTACACCTTC.

V usage is TRBV10-1 and J usage is TRBJ2-3; tentative D call: TRBD2 (5 bases). The CDR3 consists of 15 residues. Germline values: CDR1 WNHNN, CDR2 SYGVQD (reference sequence). Trimming left V 0 bases short and J 4 bases short, with 11 bases between. Written as DNA, the CDR3 is TGCGCCAGCAGTGAGTCCGTGGGTAGCGCAGATACGCAGTATTTT. It yields the protein CASSESVGSADTQYF.

The J gene is TRBJ2-1, the V gene TRBV2, with 16 bases aligning to TRBD2. CDR3 length: 18 amino acids. Germline CDR1 is SNHLY and CDR2 is FYNNEI. V was clipped by 6 bases and J by 2 bases; unmatched bases: 7. CDR3 sequence reads: CASSDTGTSGGAYNEQFF. Written as DNA, the CDR3 is TGTGCCAGCAGCGACACCGGGACTAGCGGGGGGGCCTACAATGAGCAGTTCTTC.

This clone showed up just a few times. This chain links TRBV2 with TRBJ2-2; 9 nucleotides agree with TRBD1. Trimming cost V 5 bases and J 6 bases; bases outside gene matches: 13. CDR1 and CDR2 from the germline V gene are SNHLY and FYNNEI. The CDR3 has 17 residues. In DNA, the CDR3 is TGTGCCAGCAGTACCTCCCTGACAGGGGGGTACGCCGGGGAGCTGTTTTTT. It encodes CASSTSLTGGYAGELFF.

V and J are TRBV5-1 and TRBJ1-1; D is perhaps TRBD1 (5 bases). Germline CDR1 is SGHRS and CDR2 is YFSETQ. Between the trimmed V and J ends, which lost 1 base and 7 bases, there was a span of 5 bases. This CDR3 comprises 11 residues. CDR3 residues: CASSLQGEAFF. The CDR3 DNA follows: TGCGCCAGCAGCTTGCAGGGTGAAGCTTTCTTT.

V and J are TRBV29-1 and TRBJ1-2, with TRBD1 matching 8 bases. The germline V gene encodes CDR1 SQVTM and CDR2 ANQGSEA. The CDR3 totals 13 residues. V dropped 4 bases and J dropped 8; count of bases not matched to a gene: 9. Here the CDR3 reads CSVVSGQGEGYTF. The CDR3 region has the DNA TGCAGCGTTGTGTCAGGACAGGGCGAGGGCTACACCTTC.

CDR3 coding DNA: TGTGCCAGCACATCCTGGGGGCATAATGAAAAACTGTTTTTT. This encodes CASTSWGHNEKLFF. This rearrangement joins TRBV28 to TRBJ1-4; D is possibly TRBD1 (6 bases). The V gene's germline CDR1 is MDHEN and CDR2 SYDVKM. CDR3 size: 14 residues. V shed 7 bases and J shed 4 bases, with 13 bases lying between them.

The rearrangement links TRBV18 to TRBJ2-7; 7 bases agree with TRBD2. The germline gives CDR1 KGHSH, CDR2 LQKENI. The ends lost 3 bases at V and 7 bases at J; junction bases unmatched: 12. The CDR3 spans 15 residues. The CDR3 coding sequence is TGTGCCAGCTCACCCACCCGGGGGGACCTCTTAGAGCAGTACTTC. This gives the protein CASSPTRGDLLEQYF.

This clone was seen more than once but under ten times. The V gene is TRBV9, the J gene TRBJ1-1; D possibly corresponds to TRBD1 (5 bases). CDR1 SGDLS and CDR2 YYNGEE come from the germline V gene. CDR3 length: 14 residues. Trimming pared 0 bases from V and 5 bases from J, leaving 11 bases between. In DNA form, the CDR3 reads TGTGCCAGCAGCGTAGACGGGGGAAGAACTGAAGCTTTCTTT. It codes for CASSVDGGRTEAFF. The variable domain in full, with the rest retrieved from reference TRBV9 and TRBJ1-1, is DSGVTQTPKHLITATGQRVTLRCSPRSGDLSVYWYQQSLDQGLQFLIQYYNGEERAKGNILERFSAQQFPDLHSELNLSSLELGDSALYFCASSVDGGRTEAFFGQGTRLTVV.

The chain uses TRBV11-2 and TRBJ1-3; D gene ambiguous. Germline V gives CDR1 SGHAT, CDR2 FQNNGV. With 2 bases removed from V and 0 bases from J, the gap between germline ends came to 8 bases. There are 15 residues in the CDR3. DNA of the CDR3: TGTGCCAGCAGCTTAAGCTTGAGCTCTGGAAACACCATATATTTT. Residues: CASSLSLSSGNTIYF.

This clone was observed a few times. V is TRBV7-9 and J is TRBJ2-7; 8 bases agree with TRBD1. Germline V gene sequence: CDR1 SEHNR, CDR2 FQNEAQ (reference sequence). The CDR3 extends over 15 amino acids. Trimming at V came to 7 bases and at J to 3 bases, leaving 11 bases not matched to a gene. In nucleotides, the CDR3 is TGTGCCAGCAACCCAGCCGGGACAGGAAACTACGAGCAGTACTTC. Amino acid sequence: CASNPAGTGNYEQYF.

CDR3 sequence reads: CASSFAGLAQYF. CDR3 in DNA: TGTGCCAGCAGTTTCGCCGGTTTGGCCCAGTACTTC. This rearrangement joins TRBV12-3 or TRBV12-4 to TRBJ2-5; D is ambiguous. The CDR3 spans 12 residues. The ends were cut back, 3 bases at V and 9 bases at J, with 11 bases in the middle.

The V gene is TRBV7-2, the J gene TRBJ1-3; D unclear. Germline V gene sequence: CDR1 SGHTA, CDR2 FQGNSA. V lost 4 bases and J 12 bases, leaving 16 bases between the germline ends. This CDR3 is built from 13 residues. The CDR3 sequence is CASSSQARSGIYF. CDR3 bases: TGTGCCAGCAGCTCCCAGGCCAGGTCTGGCATATATTTT.

This clone was seen a handful of times. This sample also contains other DNA sequences that code for the same CDR3. The chain combines TRBV7-8 with TRBJ1-1; the D gene is possibly TRBD1 (6 bases). Between the trimmed V and J ends, which lost 5 bases and 1 base, there was a span of 11 bases. The CDR3 totals 14 residues. Germline V lookup: CDR1 SGHVS, CDR2 FQNEAQ. The CDR3 DNA reads TGTGCCAGCAGCCGAGGGACATCGAACACTGAAGCTTTCTTT. It codes for CASSRGTSNTEAFF.

The chain carries TRBV7-9 and TRBJ2-1; TRBD1 matches 7 bases. Looked up from germline, CDR1 is SEHNR and CDR2 is FQNEAQ (reference sequence). CDR3 length equals 12 residues. Germline trimming cut 7 bases from V and 7 bases from J; bases unmatched to any gene: 4. The CDR3 region is CASTQGENEQFF. The CDR3 nucleotides read TGTGCCAGCACCCAGGGGGAAAATGAGCAGTTCTTC.

The genes are TRBV27 and TRBJ1-6; TRBD1 matches at 9 bases. Germline loops: CDR1 MNHEY, CDR2 SMNVEV (reference sequence). The CDR3 consists of 15 residues. V lost 5 bases, J lost 7 bases, and 6 bases stayed unmatched. CDR3 sequence reads: CASSPLGQGNSPLHF. Written as DNA, the CDR3 is TGTGCCAGCAGTCCCCTGGGACAGGGAAATTCACCCCTCCACTTT.

The chain employs TRBV2 and TRBJ1-4; 7 positions match TRBD1. The CDR3 extends over 15 amino acids. V was pared by 3 bases and J by 7 bases, with 8 bases of the junction left unmatched. Germline CDR1 SNHLY, CDR2 FYNNEI. The CDR3 DNA follows: TGTGCCAGCAGTGATGCGACAGGGCTGGCTGAAAAACTGTTTTTT. Protein product: CASSDATGLAEKLFF.

J is TRBJ1-5 and V is TRBV10-3, with D perhaps matching TRBD1 (5 bases). This CDR3 has 15 residues. Germline V gene sequence: CDR1 ENHRY, CDR2 SYGVKD. Trimming cost V 0 bases and J 4 bases, with 10 bases left between them. As DNA, the CDR3 is TGTGCCATCAGTGAGTCGTGGGGGGGGAATCAGCCCCAGCATTTT. Its protein product is CAISESWGGNQPQHF.

The chain employs TRBV19 and TRBJ2-1; D is possibly TRBD2 (6 bases). The CDR3 covers 16 residues. Per germline, CDR1 LNHDA and CDR2 SQIVND (reference sequence). V was shortened by 1 base and J by 8 bases, with 18 bases between the two germline ends. This CDR3 reads CASSIVGRLSSDEQFF. CDR3 DNA sequence: TGTGCCAGTAGTATAGTGGGGAGGCTATCATCGGATGAGCAGTTCTTC.

The J gene is TRBJ2-3, the V gene TRBV5-4; TRBD2 is a possible D gene (6 bases). The CDR3 is made up of 15 amino acids. Germline CDR1 is SGHNT and CDR2 is YYREEE (reference sequence). V shed 0 bases and J shed 6 bases, with 14 bases lying between them. CDR3 sequence reads: CASSLVGGAGDTQYF. The CDR3 nucleotides are TGTGCCAGCAGCTTGGTGGGGGGAGCCGGCGATACGCAGTATTTT. Based on the CDR3 plus reference TRBV5-4 and TRBJ2-3, the full variable domain is ETGVTQSPTHLIKTRGQQVTLRCSSQSGHNTVSWYQQALGQGPQFIFQYYREEENGRGNFPPRFSGLQFPNYSSELNVNALELDDSALYLCASSLVGGAGDTQYFGPGTRLTVL.

The chain carries TRBV2 and TRBJ2-1; 9 bases align to TRBD2. The CDR3 has 16 residues. Germline CDR1 reads SNHLY; CDR2 reads FYNNEI. The trim removed 3 bases at V and 4 bases at J, leaving 7 bases unmatched. The CDR3 sequence: CASSESRLAVYNEQFF. The CDR3 nucleotides read TGTGCCAGCAGTGAGTCCAGACTAGCGGTATACAATGAGCAGTTCTTC.